Each of the 29 T cell receptor beta chains below was sequenced from the same sample in a study of identifying expanded T cells in peripheral blood (dated by TCRdb to about 2019). The method behind the library was the immunoSEQ multiplex PCR assay. Sourced from immuneACCESS, this table was stored by TCRdb with only in-frame sequences that have V and J called. A share of the clones is absent; for the studies checked, an unresolved V gene accounts for under half, and the remainder has no known explanation. For this sample the table gives more than 75,000 clones, of which 86% were detected only once. The ten largest clones represent around 6% of the sample. The sequenced sample was blood. Source of these receptors: a person between 18 and 75 years old in good health.

V is TRBV16 and J is TRBJ2-7; D unclear. The CDR3 contains 11 residues. V was cut by 5 bases and J by 3 bases, with 5 bases left in between. Germline V gives CDR1 KGHSY, CDR2 FQNENV. This CDR3 reads CASSENYEQYF. In DNA form, the CDR3 reads TGTGCCAGCAGCGAAAACTACGAGCAGTACTTC. The variable domain in full, completed from reference TRBV16 and TRBJ2-7, reads GEEVAQTPKHLVRGEGQKAKLYCAPIKGHSYVFWYQQVLKNEFKFLISFQNENVFDETGMPKERFSAKCLPNSPCSLEIQATKLEDSAVYFCASSENYEQYFGPGTRLTVT.

The chain has TRBV19 and TRBJ1-2; 7 positions match TRBD1. The CDR3 runs 13 residues. V gave up 7 bases and J gave up 8 bases; unmatched junction bases: 10. CDR1 and CDR2 (germline): LNHDA, SQIVND (reference sequence). CDR3 sequence (DNA): TGTGCCAGTAAAGAAGGACAGGTTGGAGGCTACACCTTC. It yields the protein CASKEGQVGGYTF.

This clone has just one count. The V and J genes are TRBV18 and TRBJ2-7; TRBD2 might be the D (6 bases). This CDR3 is built from 16 residues. Germline-derived CDR1 and CDR2 are KGHSH and LQKENI. The V gene lost 1 base and the J gene lost 5 bases, with 18 bases spanning the gap. CDR3 DNA: TGTGCCAGCTCACCACGGGGAGGAGTCCCTGCCCACGAGCAGTACTTC. This gives the protein CASSPRGGVPAHEQYF.

The chain employs TRBV2 and TRBJ2-7, with a possible D match to TRBD2 (6 bases). Germline assignment: CDR1 SNHLY and CDR2 FYNNEI. V was shortened by 7 bases and J by 6 bases, with 22 bases between the two germline ends. This CDR3 is built from 15 residues. CDR3 sequence (DNA): TGTGCCAGCATCTTACCTCGGGGCGCGGGAAGCGAGCAGTACTTC. Residues: CASILPRGAGSEQYF. The variable domain in full, with the rest retrieved from reference TRBV2 and TRBJ2-7, is EPEVTQTPSHQVTQMGQEVILRCVPISNHLYFYWYRQILGQKVEFLVSFYNNEISEKSEIFDDQFSVERPDGSNFTLKIRSTKLEDSAMYFCASILPRGAGSEQYFGPGTRLTVT.

This clone was seen more than once but under ten times. This chain links TRBV6-6 with TRBJ1-2; D is uncertain. The CDR3 spans 13 residues. Trimming removed 5 bases from V and 0 bases from J, with 7 bases in between. Germline V gives CDR1 MNHNY, CDR2 SVGAGI (reference sequence). The CDR3 nucleotides are TGTGCCAGCAGTCCCGGCCCTAACTATGGCTACACCTTC. Translation gives CASSPGPNYGYTF.

The V and J genes are TRBV9 and TRBJ2-7; tentatively, D is TRBD2 (5 bases). With 0 bases removed from V and 0 bases from J, the gap between germline ends came to 13 bases. Germline V gives CDR1 SGDLS, CDR2 YYNGEE. CDR3 size: 16 residues. The CDR3 here is CASSVEDFPFSYEQYF. In DNA form, the CDR3 reads TGTGCCAGCAGCGTAGAGGACTTCCCATTCTCCTACGAGCAGTACTTC.

The V and J genes are TRBV9 and TRBJ2-2; 7 nucleotides match TRBD1. CDR3 length: 13 residues. The germline V gene encodes CDR1 SGDLS and CDR2 YYNGEE. After removal of 8 bases from V and 4 bases from J, the junction contained 5 bases not matched to a gene. The CDR3 DNA reads as TGTGCCAGTAGGACAGGCGGCACCGGGGAGCTGTTTTTT. Translated, it gives CASRTGGTGELFF.

Points on this clone: The same CDR3 arises from other DNA sequences in this sample as well. This chain links TRBV18 with TRBJ2-2, with D hard to call. The germline V gene encodes CDR1 KGHSH and CDR2 LQKENI. The CDR3 length is 13 residues. V lost 3 bases to trimming and J lost 5 bases, with 7 bases between them. The CDR3 loop reads CASSPLDTGELFF. The CDR3 DNA reads TGTGCCAGCTCACCTCTTGATACCGGGGAGCTGTTTTTT.

The V and J genes are TRBV27 and TRBJ2-7; D gene ambiguous. Germline V gives CDR1 MNHEY, CDR2 SMNVEV (reference sequence). Trimming removed 4 bases from V and 2 bases from J, with 6 bases in between. The CDR3 is 12 amino acids. Here the CDR3 reads CASSSIPYEQYF. The CDR3 nucleotides read TGTGCCAGCAGTTCCATCCCCTACGAGCAGTACTTC.

V is TRBV5-1 and J is TRBJ1-6, with D hard to call. The CDR3 runs 19 residues. Trimming pared 0 bases from V and 0 bases from J, leaving 16 bases between. The V gene's germline CDR1 is SGHRS and CDR2 YFSETQ. Written as DNA, the CDR3 is TGCGCCAGCAGCTTGGCCCCTAGATTCCCGAGCTCCTATAATTCACCCCTCCACTTT. Its translation: CASSLAPRFPSSYNSPLHF.

This clone was detected only once. The V and J genes are TRBV5-1 and TRBJ2-5, with D perhaps TRBD1 or TRBD2 (6 bases each). This CDR3 spans 14 amino acids. Germline V gene lookup returns CDR1 SGHRS and CDR2 YFSETQ. V was clipped by 0 bases and J by 3 bases, with 9 bases between them. The DNA of the CDR3 is TGCGCCAGCAGCTTGGCGGGGGCGAAAGAGACCCAGTACTTC. As protein: CASSLAGAKETQYF.

The chain uses TRBV7-8 and TRBJ2-1; 7 bases align to TRBD1. V lost 3 bases, J lost 5 bases, and 7 bases stayed unmatched. Per the germline V gene, CDR1 is SGHVS and CDR2 is FQNEAQ. The CDR3 consists of 15 residues. This CDR3 reads CASSLGRGLDNEQFF. CDR3 nucleotide sequence: TGTGCCAGCAGCTTGGGCAGGGGGTTGGACAATGAGCAGTTCTTC.

The chain has TRBV19 and TRBJ1-4; D call uncertain. Germline V gene data show CDR1 as LNHDA and CDR2 as SQIVND (reference sequence). V was pared by 5 bases and J by 8 bases, with 15 bases between. This CDR3 comprises 14 residues. The DNA of the CDR3 is TGTGCCAGTAGTTCCCGCCGCTTAGAGGAAAAACTGTTTTTT. It codes for CASSSRRLEEKLFF.

The chain recombines TRBV5-6 with TRBJ2-1; maybe TRBD1 (6 bases). V was shortened by 0 bases and J by 9 bases, with 7 bases between the two germline ends. Per the germline V gene, CDR1 is SGHDT and CDR2 is YYEEEE. This CDR3 spans 12 amino acids. CDR3 sequence (DNA): TGTGCCAGCAGCTTGGGAGGGGGTGAGCAGTTCTTC. Amino acid sequence: CASSLGGGEQFF.

This clone was seen more than once but under ten times. The chain couples TRBV30 to TRBJ1-3; TRBD1 matches 7 bases. Germline CDR1 GTSNPN, CDR2 SVGIG (reference sequence). CDR3 size: 14 residues. V gave up 5 bases and J gave up 8 bases; unmatched junction bases: 12. The chain's CDR3 is CAWARQGMLDTIYF. CDR3 DNA: TGTGCCTGGGCTCGACAGGGAATGTTGGACACCATATATTTT.

This chain links TRBV7-2 with TRBJ1-6; 9 bases match TRBD1. The CDR3 is 15 residues long. Germline V gene sequence: CDR1 SGHTA, CDR2 FQGNSA. The junction had 4 bases not matched to a gene; V was cut back by 3 bases and J by 7 bases. The CDR3 DNA is TGTGCCAGCAGCTTGGGGACAGGGTGGAATTCACCCCTCCACTTT. Translated: CASSLGTGWNSPLHF.

The chain combines TRBV7-9 with TRBJ1-1, with a weak D call TRBD1 (5 bases). The V end lost 3 bases, the J end lost 1 base, and 18 bases lay between the germline ends. Germline V gene sequence: CDR1 SEHNR, CDR2 FQNEAQ (reference sequence). The CDR3 covers 17 residues. Here the CDR3 reads CASSFLNVQGTNTEAFF. CDR3 DNA sequence: TGTGCCAGCAGCTTCCTTAATGTCCAGGGTACGAACACTGAAGCTTTCTTT.

This rearrangement joins TRBV5-1 to TRBJ2-2; 9 nucleotides match TRBD2. Germline V gene data show CDR1 as SGHRS and CDR2 as YFSETQ. Trimming cost V 0 bases and J 2 bases; bases outside gene matches: 2. The CDR3 length is 16 residues. CDR3 protein: CASSLVAGANTGELFF. CDR3 sequence (DNA): TGCGCCAGCAGCTTGGTAGCGGGGGCCAACACCGGGGAGCTGTTTTTT.

This clone has a handful of counts. CDR3 sequence: CASSPQGDTYSNQPQHF. The DNA of the CDR3 is TGTGCCAGCAGTCCCCAGGGAGATACGTATAGCAATCAGCCCCAGCATTTT. This chain uses TRBV27 with TRBJ1-5, with D possibly TRBD1 on 5 matching bases. Trimming removed 5 bases at V and 0 bases at J, with 17 bases between. CDR1 and CDR2 (germline): MNHEY, SMNVEV (reference sequence). CDR3 length equals 17 residues.

In this sample, this clone turned up once. The gene calls are TRBV29-1 and TRBJ2-7; 8 bases are a match to TRBD1. Trimming took 7 bases from V and 4 from J; bases not matched to a gene: 12. The CDR3 is 14 amino acids. Germline V gives CDR1 SQVTM, CDR2 ANQGSEA. The CDR3 nucleotides are TGCAGCGCTTTCTTAGACAGGGGTCGTTACGAGCAGTACTTC. This sequence encodes CSAFLDRGRYEQYF.

The chain joins TRBV7-2 to TRBJ1-3; tentatively, D is TRBD1 (6 bases). This CDR3 has 14 residues. CDR1 and CDR2 (germline): SGHTA, FQGNSA. The V and J ends lost 6 bases and 1 base respectively, with 10 bases between them. The CDR3 DNA sequence: TGTGCCAGCAGGACCGGACAGTCTGGAAACACCATATATTTT. Amino acid sequence: CASRTGQSGNTIYF.

This rearrangement joins TRBV29-1 to TRBJ2-3; 8 bases fit TRBD1. Germline values: CDR1 SQVTM, CDR2 ANQGSEA. J gave up 2 bases and V 3 bases, and 4 bases lay outside the gene matches. The length of the CDR3 is 14 residues. CDR3 DNA sequence: TGCAGCGTTGACAGGGGGCTTGCCACAGATACGCAGTATTTT. Translated, it gives CSVDRGLATDTQYF.

As for this clone: Other DNA sequences from this sample encode an identical CDR3 as well. The chain recombines TRBV10-1 with TRBJ1-1; D is unresolved. V shed 2 bases and J shed 2 bases, with 6 bases lying between them. CDR1 and CDR2 (germline): WNHNN, SYGVQD (reference sequence). The CDR3 loop spans 13 amino acids. The CDR3 nucleotides are TGCGCCAGCAGTGAGGGGATAAACACTGAAGCTTTCTTT. This encodes CASSEGINTEAFF.

The chain employs TRBV28 and TRBJ2-5, with a weak D call TRBD1 (5 bases). Germline V gene lookup returns CDR1 MDHEN and CDR2 SYDVKM. The V and J ends lost 2 bases and 7 bases respectively, with 14 bases between them. The CDR3 totals 14 residues. CDR3 sequence reads: CASSLGVGPGTQYF. The DNA for the CDR3 is TGTGCCAGCAGTTTAGGTGTGGGGCCGGGGACCCAGTACTTC.

This chain joins TRBV19 and TRBJ1-3; no definite D call. There are 15 residues in the CDR3. Germline V gives CDR1 LNHDA, CDR2 SQIVND (reference sequence). Trimming cost V 8 bases and J 0 bases, with 14 bases left between them. DNA of the CDR3: TGTGCCAGTCAACCCCGACTTAGCTCTGGAAACACCATATATTTT. Translation gives CASQPRLSSGNTIYF.

V and J are TRBV30 and TRBJ2-1, with TRBD2 as a possible D gene (6 bases). From germline, CDR1 is GTSNPN and CDR2 SVGIG (reference sequence). This CDR3 region has 14 residues. Trimming shortened V by 4 bases and J by 10 bases, and 20 bases separated the two germline ends. This chain's CDR3 is CAWTGVERAYEQFF. The CDR3 DNA is TGTGCCTGGACCGGCGTCGAGCGGGCCTACGAGCAGTTCTTC.

The chain links TRBV11-1 to TRBJ1-4; a possible D gene is TRBD1 (6 bases). The CDR3 length is 13 residues. Germline CDR1 reads SGHAT; CDR2 reads FQDESV (reference sequence). V was pared by 4 bases and J by 5 bases, with 8 bases between. CDR3 residues: CASSSDRNEKLFF. CDR3 DNA: TGTGCCAGCAGCTCCGACAGGAATGAAAAACTGTTTTTT.

Concerning this clone: Relative to the germline gene, one junction end is altered; a read error may explain this. CDR3 in amino acids: CASKDGDYQSLVF. CDR3 DNA sequence: TGTGCCAGTAAGGACGGCGACTACCAATCCCTCGTCTTC. This chain connects TRBV19 to TRBJ1-2; D call uncertain. This CDR3 has 13 residues. Germline lookup yields CDR1 LNHDA and CDR2 SQIVND (reference sequence).

The sample holds one count of this clone. The chain carries TRBV7-2 and TRBJ1-2; no definite D call. Germline loops: CDR1 SGHTA, CDR2 FQGNSA. V was cut by 7 bases and J by 4 bases, with 16 bases left in between. CDR3 length: 14 residues. CDR3 region: CASNSPGASYGYTF. The CDR3 bases are TGTGCCAGCAACTCCCCCGGAGCGAGCTATGGCTACACCTTC. The full variable domain, rest sourced from reference TRBV7-2 and TRBJ1-2, is GAGVSQSPSNKVTEKGKDVELRCDPISGHTALYWYRQSLGQGLEFLIYFQGNSAPDKSGLPSDRFSAERTGGSVSTLTIQRTQQEDSAVYLCASNSPGASYGYTFGSGTRLTVV.